This T cell receptor (beta chain) stems from a study of CD8 T cells in Susac syndrome. Sequencing of TCR beta was performed on blood CD8+ and CD4+ T cells. The patients serving as multiple sclerosis controls were treatment-naive. They had stable or active relapsing-remitting disease and fulfilled revised McDonald criteria. Isolation of CD8+ and CD4+ T cells was performed negatively, whereas enrichment of TEMRA cells was done by FACS. Random hexamers were used to reverse transcribe 0.5 to 1 ug of RNA. Multiplex PCR with immunoSEQ amplified the TCR beta CDR3 across 54 Vbeta and 13 Jbeta. In TCRdb, the immunoSEQ multiplex PCR reads were re-called with MiXCR into one record per CDR3 protein. The top ten clones hold 0.085% to 0.095% of a sample with 150,000 to 200,000 distinct CDR3 sequences, more than 90% of them seen once. The TCR originated in a human donor with multiple sclerosis. Sequenced input: CD4+ T cells from PBMCs.

CDR3 residues: CASSLQVSNEQFF. The CDR3 DNA follows: TGTGCCAGCAGCTTACAGGTCTCGAATGAGCAGTTCTTC. V is TRBV7-6 and J is TRBJ2-1; D call uncertain. Trimming shortened V by 2 bases and J by 7 bases, and 9 bases separated the two germline ends. Germline assignment: CDR1 SGHVS and CDR2 FNYEAQ. The CDR3 covers 13 residues.